One TCR beta chain is described in this entry. The antigen is not known. The method was immunoSEQ multiplex PCR; TCRdb's version includes in-frame clones alone and lacks a portion of them. The sample consists of nearly 110,000 clones, 89% of them appearing once. This record comes from a study of T cell responses to AZD1222 COVID-19 vaccine. Study findings and constraints: The breadth and depth of Spike-specific TCRs increased once two AZD1222 doses had been given. Nearly half of spike-specific TCRs reportedly target unmutated variant regions.

The CDR3 is 16 residues long. Germline lookup yields CDR1 LNHDA and CDR2 SQIVND (reference sequence). V gave up 6 bases and J gave up 8 bases; unmatched junction bases: 14. The sequence was collected from an adult in good health. This specimen consisted of peripheral blood, obtained on day 0 of AZD1222 vaccination. The chain combines TRBV19 with TRBJ1-4; 8 bases are a match to TRBD1. The CDR3 DNA sequence: TGTGCCAGTAGGCCAAACTGGACAGGGTCTCGGGAAAAACTGTTTTTT. It is translated as CASRPNWTGSREKLFF.